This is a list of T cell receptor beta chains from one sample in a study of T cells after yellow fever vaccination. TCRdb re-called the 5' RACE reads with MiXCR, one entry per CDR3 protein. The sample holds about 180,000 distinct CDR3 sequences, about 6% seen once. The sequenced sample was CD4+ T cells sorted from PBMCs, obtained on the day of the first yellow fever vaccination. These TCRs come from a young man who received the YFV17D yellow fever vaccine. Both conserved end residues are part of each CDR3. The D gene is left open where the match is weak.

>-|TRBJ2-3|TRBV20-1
CSARTGQTDTQYF
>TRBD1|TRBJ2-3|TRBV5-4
CASKGQGGDTQYF
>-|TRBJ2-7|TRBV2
CASRRLGYEQYF
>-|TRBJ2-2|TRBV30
CAWSSKARTGELFF
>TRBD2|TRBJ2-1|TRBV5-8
CASSSTSVLWNEQFF
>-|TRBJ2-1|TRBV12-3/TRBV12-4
CASSLERGSILEQFF
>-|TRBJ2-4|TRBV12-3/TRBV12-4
CASSPQGLQYF
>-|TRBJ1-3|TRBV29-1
CSVALPLANTIYF
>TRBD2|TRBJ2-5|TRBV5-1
CASSFTSSGGVETQYF
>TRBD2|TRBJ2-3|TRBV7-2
CASSRGGSSTDTQYF
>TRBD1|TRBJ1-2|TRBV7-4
CAPKGQPNYGYTF
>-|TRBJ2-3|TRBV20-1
CSARSTALPTDTQYF
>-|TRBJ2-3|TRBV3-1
CASSLGPGGDTQYF
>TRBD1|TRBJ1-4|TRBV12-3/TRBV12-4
CASSLMAGQVFF
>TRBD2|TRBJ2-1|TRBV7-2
CASSRRTSGFSYNEQFF
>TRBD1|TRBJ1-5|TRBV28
CASSAGTGPSNQPQHF
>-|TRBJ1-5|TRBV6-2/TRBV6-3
CASSDRDNNQPQHF
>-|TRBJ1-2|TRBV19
CAKVGEGVLDYGYTF
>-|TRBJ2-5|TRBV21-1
CASSKTREGQHEETQYF
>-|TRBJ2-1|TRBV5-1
CASSSYSSPYNEQFF
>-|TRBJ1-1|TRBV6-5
CASIGMDTEAFF
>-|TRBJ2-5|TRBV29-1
CSVELGSETQYF
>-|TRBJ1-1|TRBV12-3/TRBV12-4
CASSRTEAFF
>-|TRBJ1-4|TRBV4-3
CASSQLRQASNEKLFF
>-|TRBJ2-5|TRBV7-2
CASSSYGTVGETQYF
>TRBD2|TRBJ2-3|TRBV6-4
CASSDSGLAGDTQYF
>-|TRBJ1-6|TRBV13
CASSFRPGLKDSPLHF
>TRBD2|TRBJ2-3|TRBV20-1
CSAPPGGGGTDTQYF
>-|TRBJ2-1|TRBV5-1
CASSPGAIYNEQFF
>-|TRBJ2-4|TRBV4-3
CASSQEAGSPRFSNIQYF
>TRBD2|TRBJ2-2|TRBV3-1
CASSPGLAQTSTGELFF
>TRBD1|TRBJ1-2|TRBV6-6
CASSPGQRNTF
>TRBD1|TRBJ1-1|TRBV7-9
CASSHRQGAFTEAFF
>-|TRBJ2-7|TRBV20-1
CSAEAGNSYEQYF
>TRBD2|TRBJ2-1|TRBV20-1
CSALSGGLAGDDEQFF
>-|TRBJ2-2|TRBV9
CASSVAGELFF
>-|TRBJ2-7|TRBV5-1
CASSSPTGTEQYF
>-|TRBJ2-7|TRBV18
CASSPRANSPEQYF
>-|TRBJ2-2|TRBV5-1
CASSLGEYTGELFF
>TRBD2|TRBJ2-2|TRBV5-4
CASSLGTSGAGDTGELFF
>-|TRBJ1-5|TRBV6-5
CASSYLFLYQPQHF
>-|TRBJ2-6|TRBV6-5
CASSYPLAPGANVLTF
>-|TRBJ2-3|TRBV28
CASTVTPDTDTQYF
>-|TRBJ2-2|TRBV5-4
CASSWKNTGELFF
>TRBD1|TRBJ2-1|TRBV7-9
CASSPRGQGSYNEQFF
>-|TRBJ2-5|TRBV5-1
CASSLGSAGDWAQYF
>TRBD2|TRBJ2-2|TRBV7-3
CASSLAGGPSTGELFF
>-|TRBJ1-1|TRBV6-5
CASSYSRANTEAFF
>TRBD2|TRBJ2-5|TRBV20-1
CSATTSGGSRAQYF
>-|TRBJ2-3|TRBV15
CATSREPGFADTQYF
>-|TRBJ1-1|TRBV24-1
CATSGSGGGNTEAFF
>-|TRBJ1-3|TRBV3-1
CASSQGSGGKGNTIYF
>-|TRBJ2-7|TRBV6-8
CATPIRGYRNEQYF